The 22 T cell receptor beta chains given below trace back to one sample, sequenced in a study of T cell responses to AZD1222 COVID-19 vaccine. The method was immunoSEQ multiplex PCR; TCRdb's version includes in-frame clones alone and lacks a portion of them. The sample lists approximately 120,000 clones, 87% occurring once. The sample was peripheral blood, taken on day 0 of AZD1222 vaccination. These receptors were obtained from an adult in good health.

The table lists this clone with a count of one. The J gene is TRBJ2-2, the V gene TRBV7-9, with D unresolved. V gave up 1 base and J gave up 3 bases, with 12 bases separating them. CDR3 length: 16 residues. CDR1 and CDR2 (germline): SEHNR, FQNEAQ (reference sequence). The CDR3, as DNA: TGTGCCAGCAGCTTAGATACAACTCTGGACACCGGGGAGCTGTTTTTT. Its translation: CASSLDTTLDTGELFF.

The chain links TRBV4-3 to TRBJ1-1; the D is unclear. V dropped 1 base and J dropped 1 base, with 7 bases sitting between them. Germline CDR1 and CDR2: LGHNA and YSLEER. The CDR3 spans 14 residues. For the CDR3, the DNA is TGCGCCAGCAGCCAAGTCGCGGAGAACACTGAAGCTTTCTTT. Protein sequence: CASSQVAENTEAFF.

The genes are TRBV19 and TRBJ1-2; D possibly corresponds to TRBD1 (5 bases). Germline values: CDR1 LNHDA, CDR2 SQIVND (reference sequence). Deletions cut 5 bases from V and 0 bases from J, with 22 bases between. The CDR3 extends over 18 amino acids. The CDR3 nucleotides read TGTGCCAGTAGTCCCTTCGGGGGTCTCGGAATGACTAACTATGGCTACACCTTC. Amino acids: CASSPFGGLGMTNYGYTF. Looking up the rest from reference TRBV19 and TRBJ1-2 gives the full variable domain: DGGITQSPKYLFRKEGQNVTLSCEQNLNHDAMYWYRQDPGQGLRLIYYSQIVNDFQKGDIAEGYSVSREKKESFPLTVTSAQKNPTAFYLCASSPFGGLGMTNYGYTFGSGTRLTVV.

This clone was detected only once. The chain links TRBV4-1 to TRBJ1-2; D remains unclear. Germline CDR1 MGHRA, CDR2 YSYEKL. This CDR3 region has 13 residues. With 0 bases removed from V and 7 bases from J, the gap between germline ends came to 9 bases. The CDR3 sequence is CASSQEAPGGYTF. CDR3 bases: TGCGCCAGCAGCCAAGAAGCGCCCGGTGGCTACACCTTC.

The chain couples TRBV3-1 (or the pseudogene TRBV3-2) to TRBJ2-2; D not resolved. This CDR3 has 15 amino acids. V gave up 4 bases and J gave up 3 bases, with 12 bases separating them. Germline V gives CDR1 LGHDT, CDR2 YNNKEL (reference sequence). The CDR3 reads CASSLVAAHTGELFF. The CDR3 coding sequence is TGTGCCAGCAGCCTCGTTGCGGCACACACCGGGGAGCTGTTTTTT.

V gene TRBV10-2 combines with J gene TRBJ2-4; TRBD2 aligns across 11 bases. This CDR3 comprises 18 residues. V lost 6 bases and J lost 0; bases outside the gene matches: 10. Germline V gives CDR1 WSHSY, CDR2 SAAADI. The CDR3 nucleotides are TGCGCCAGCAGCGAGCTACTAGCGGGAGACCTAGCCAAAAACATTCAGTACTTC. Its protein is CASSELLAGDLAKNIQYF.

The rearrangement links TRBV15 to TRBJ2-1; TRBD1 aligns across 10 bases. Germline CDR1 and CDR2: LNHNV and YYDKDF (reference sequence). This CDR3 comprises 15 residues. V shed 1 base and J 3 bases; nucleotides not matched to a gene: 0. CDR3: CATSRGTGGYNEQFF. The CDR3 DNA reads as TGTGCCACCAGCAGAGGGACAGGGGGCTACAATGAGCAGTTCTTC.

This chain connects TRBV28 to TRBJ1-5; 9 bases agree with TRBD1. This CDR3 spans 14 amino acids. CDR1 and CDR2 (germline): MDHEN, SYDVKM. V gave up 7 bases and J gave up 5 bases; unmatched junction bases: 6. The CDR3 protein is CASTPTGGYQPQHF. The CDR3 coding sequence is TGTGCCAGCACCCCTACAGGGGGCTATCAGCCCCAGCATTTT.

Remarks on this clone: The same CDR3 is also encoded by other DNA sequences in this sample. The chain uses TRBV7-2 and TRBJ2-3; D is unresolved. V was pared by 1 base and J by 3 bases, with 5 bases between. Per the germline V gene, CDR1 is SGHTA and CDR2 is FQGNSA. CDR3 length: 13 residues. CDR3 sequence: CASSLGATDTQYF. The CDR3 DNA follows: TGTGCCAGCAGCTTAGGTGCTACAGATACGCAGTATTTT.

This clone was detected once. CDR3: CASKAGTPSSTDTQYF. DNA of the CDR3: TGTGCCAGTAAGGCGGGGACACCTTCTAGCACAGATACGCAGTATTTT. The V and J genes are TRBV19 and TRBJ2-3; D possibly matches TRBD1 or TRBD2 (6 bases each). The germline gives CDR1 LNHDA, CDR2 SQIVND (reference sequence). V gave up 7 bases and J gave up 0 bases, with 17 bases separating them. This CDR3 contains 16 residues.

This sequence joins TRBV6-5 and TRBJ2-1; 7 bases line up with TRBD2. The CDR3 length is 13 residues. Germline V CDR1 and CDR2: MNHEY, SVGAGI. V shed 6 bases, J shed 7 bases, and the junction held 6 bases outside the gene matches. The CDR3 protein is CASRRTSGNEQFF. CDR3 sequence (DNA): TGTGCCAGCAGGAGGACTAGTGGTAATGAGCAGTTCTTC.

The chain is built from TRBV6-2 or TRBV6-3 and TRBJ1-5; D is uncertain. The ends were cut back, 4 bases at V and 5 bases at J, with 15 bases in the middle. The CDR3 extends over 15 amino acids. CDR1 and CDR2 from the germline V gene are MNHEY and SVGEGT. The CDR3 spells CASSLAVNGYQPQHF. DNA of the CDR3: TGTGCCAGCAGTTTAGCGGTTAATGGGTATCAGCCCCAGCATTTT.

V usage is TRBV29-1 and J usage is TRBJ1-2; the D gene is possibly TRBD1 (5 bases). This CDR3 is 13 amino acids long. Looked up from germline, CDR1 is SQVTM and CDR2 is ANQGSEA. V was pared by 7 bases and J by 3 bases, with 15 bases between. The CDR3 loop is CSAHDGGDYGYTF. CDR3 bases: TGCAGCGCTCATGACGGGGGGGACTATGGCTACACCTTC. The full variable domain, completed using reference TRBV29-1 and TRBJ1-2, is SAVISQKPSRDICQRGTSLTIQCQVDSQVTMMFWYRQQPGQSLTLIATANQGSEATYESGFVIDKFPISRPNLTFSTLTVSNMSPEDSSIYLCSAHDGGDYGYTFGSGTRLTVV.

This clone was seen a handful of times. The rearrangement links TRBV28 to TRBJ1-5; 11 bases align to TRBD1. CDR3 length: 17 residues. Trimming cost V 4 bases and J 2 bases; bases outside gene matches: 7. Germline-derived CDR1 and CDR2 are MDHEN and SYDVKM. The CDR3: CASSSPGTGGRNQPQHF. CDR3 DNA sequence: TGTGCCAGCAGTTCGCCCGGGACAGGGGGTCGCAATCAGCCCCAGCATTTT.

This clone was found a few times. This chain uses TRBV29-1 with TRBJ2-5; D is possibly TRBD1 or TRBD2 (5 bases each). The V end lost 7 bases, the J end lost 3 bases, and 12 bases lay between the germline ends. Germline assignment: CDR1 SQVTM and CDR2 ANQGSEA. This CDR3 region has 12 residues. The CDR3 reads CSAWDGKETQYF. CDR3 nucleotide sequence: TGCAGCGCCTGGGACGGAAAAGAGACCCAGTACTTC.

This clone was observed once. The gene calls are TRBV4-2 and TRBJ2-1; 8 bases agree with TRBD2. This CDR3 region has 16 residues. Germline V gene sequence: CDR1 LGHNA, CDR2 YNFKEQ. V lost 4 bases to trimming and J lost 3 bases; unmatched junction nucleotides: 8. The chain's CDR3 is CASSRYSGIGYNEQFF. DNA of the CDR3: TGTGCCAGCAGCCGCTATAGCGGGATAGGCTACAATGAGCAGTTCTTC.

The chain joins TRBV7-2 to TRBJ1-2; possible D gene TRBD1, 5 bases. The CDR3 has 16 amino acids. Trimming cost V 2 bases and J 4 bases, with 17 bases left between them. Germline-derived CDR1 and CDR2 are SGHTA and FQGNSA. DNA for the CDR3: TGTGCCAGCAGCTTAAGTCAGGCGACAGTCCCCTATGGCTACACCTTC. It is translated as CASSLSQATVPYGYTF.

This chain joins TRBV19 and TRBJ1-1; D gene ambiguous. Trimming removed 9 bases at V and 0 bases at J, with 20 bases between. CDR1 is LNHDA, CDR2 SQIVND, per germline (reference sequence). CDR3 length: 16 amino acids. As DNA, the CDR3 is TGTGCCAGCCCTAGAGCGACGGAAGGAATGAACACTGAAGCTTTCTTT. Translating gives CASPRATEGMNTEAFF. Combining the CDR3 with reference TRBV19 and TRBJ1-1 gives the whole variable domain DGGITQSPKYLFRKEGQNVTLSCEQNLNHDAMYWYRQDPGQGLRLIYYSQIVNDFQKGDIAEGYSVSREKKESFPLTVTSAQKNPTAFYLCASPRATEGMNTEAFFGQGTRLTVV.

CDR3 loop: CASSITAGGGNEQFF. The DNA for the CDR3 is TGTGCCAGTAGTATAACGGCAGGGGGCGGGAATGAGCAGTTCTTC. This chain uses TRBV19 with TRBJ2-1; 8 bases align to TRBD1. The CDR3 loop spans 15 amino acids. V lost 2 bases, J lost 7 bases, and 7 bases stayed unmatched. Germline assignment: CDR1 LNHDA and CDR2 SQIVND (reference sequence).

The chain has TRBV7-9 and TRBJ1-4; D unclear. This CDR3 contains 14 residues. Per germline, CDR1 SEHNR and CDR2 FQNEAQ (reference sequence). The ends were cut back, 4 bases at V and 6 bases at J, with 12 bases in the middle. The CDR3 coding sequence is TGTGCCAGCAGCTCCCCCGGCGTCGATGAAAAACTGTTTTTT. This gives the protein CASSSPGVDEKLFF.

V usage is TRBV5-5 and J usage is TRBJ2-5; 7 bases are a match to TRBD2. Per the germline V gene, CDR1 is SGHKS and CDR2 is YYEKEE (reference sequence). The V gene end was trimmed by 2 bases and the J gene end by 5 bases; junction bases not matched to a gene: 9. The length of the CDR3 is 15 residues. The CDR3 loop reads CASSLWQREGETQYF. CDR3 DNA: TGTGCCAGCAGCTTATGGCAGCGGGAAGGGGAGACCCAGTACTTC.

The V gene is TRBV19, the J gene TRBJ1-4; D call uncertain. The germline V gene encodes CDR1 LNHDA and CDR2 SQIVND (reference sequence). Trimming removed 5 bases from V and 7 bases from J, with 20 bases in between. CDR3 length: 16 residues. The CDR3 region has the DNA TGTGCCAGTAGTGATCCCGGAAGCCACGGAGGTGAAAAACTGTTTTTT. Translating gives CASSDPGSHGGEKLFF. The full variable domain, rest sourced from reference TRBV19 and TRBJ1-4, is DGGITQSPKYLFRKEGQNVTLSCEQNLNHDAMYWYRQDPGQGLRLIYYSQIVNDFQKGDIAEGYSVSREKKESFPLTVTSAQKNPTAFYLCASSDPGSHGGEKLFFGSGTQLSVL.